The 8 T cell receptor beta chains listed next were all sequenced from one sample in a study of post-analysis software for immune sequencing data. Study-wide findings and caveats: Roughly five TRBV segments appeared more often in patients than in controls, and TRBV5-6, TRBV5-1 and TRBV20-1 were among these.

TCR beta cDNA libraries had unique molecular identifiers. TCRdb itself ran the PCR reads through MiXCR, one entry per CDR3 protein. The sample lists roughly 730,000 distinct CDR3 sequences; roughly 30% were seen once. Their antigens are not known. The sequencing input was blood. The receptors come from a girl aged 10-17 years with multiple sclerosis.

The chain couples TRBV19 to TRBJ2-2; D may be TRBD1 (6 bases). Germline V gives CDR1 LNHDA, CDR2 SQIVND (reference sequence). V was clipped by 6 bases and J by 3 bases, with 14 bases between them. The CDR3 totals 15 residues. CDR3 sequence (DNA): TGTGCCAGTAGACCCGAAGGGGGAGACACCGGGGAGCTGTTTTTT. Translation: CASRPEGGDTGELFF.

This chain connects TRBV28 to TRBJ2-3; D may correspond to TRBD1 or TRBD2 (5 bases each). V was shortened by 2 bases and J by 6 bases, with 15 bases between the two germline ends. Looked up from germline, CDR1 is MDHEN and CDR2 is SYDVKM. The CDR3 runs 15 residues. CDR3 sequence (DNA): TGTGCCAGCAGTTTAGGGGACCGCCGACTGGATACGCAGTATTTT. The encoded protein is CASSLGDRRLDTQYF.

There are a few counts of this clonotype. The chain has TRBV20-1 and TRBJ2-7, with D possibly matching TRBD2 (6 bases). The CDR3 loop spans 14 amino acids. The germline V gene encodes CDR1 DFQATT and CDR2 SNEGSKA (reference sequence). V dropped 3 bases and J dropped 3 bases, with 15 bases sitting between them. The DNA for the CDR3 is TGCAGTGCTAGTTCGTTGGGACTGGACTACGAGCAGTACTTC. Encoded protein: CSASSLGLDYEQYF.

V usage is TRBV10-3 and J usage is TRBJ2-2; TRBD2 matches 7 bases. V lost 6 bases and J lost 1; bases outside the gene matches: 5. The CDR3 is 15 amino acids. The germline V gene has CDR1 ENHRY and CDR2 SYGVKD. The CDR3 DNA is TGTGCCATCAGGCCTTGGGAGGGGAACACCGGGGAGCTGTTTTTT. Encoded protein: CAIRPWEGNTGELFF.

This clonotype was counted only a few times. V gene TRBV12-3 or TRBV12-4 combines with J gene TRBJ2-5; no firm D call. With 6 bases removed from V and 5 bases from J, the gap between germline ends came to 16 bases. There are 14 residues in the CDR3. The CDR3 nucleotides read TGTGCCAGCAGGAATGACGGCGGTCGGGAGACCCAGTACTTC. Its translation: CASRNDGGRETQYF.

This clonotype was counted only a few times. J is TRBJ2-7 and V is TRBV5-5; TRBD1 matches at 8 bases. V shed 4 bases and J 3 bases; nucleotides not matched to a gene: 6. CDR3 size: 14 residues. CDR1 is SGHKS, CDR2 YYEKEE, per germline (reference sequence). DNA for the CDR3: TGTGCCAGCAGCCCCGGCGGACAGGGCTACGAGCAGTACTTC. It specifies CASSPGGQGYEQYF.

This rearrangement joins TRBV7-6 to TRBJ2-4; 10 bases line up with TRBD2. The CDR3 spans 19 residues. V trimming: 4 bases; J trimming: 13 bases; junction bases outside the gene matches: 25. The germline V gene encodes CDR1 SGHVS and CDR2 FNYEAQ. The CDR3 reads CASSSLAGEAIHTAREQYF. The CDR3 nucleotides are TGTGCCAGCAGCTCTCTAGCGGGAGAAGCCATCCACACAGCGAGGGAGCAGTACTTC.

The chain carries TRBV7-2 and TRBJ1-1, with TRBD1 matching over 8 bases. Germline CDR1 is SGHTA and CDR2 is FQGNSA. Trimming cost V 1 base and J 4 bases; bases outside gene matches: 5. CDR3 length: 15 residues. The CDR3 here is CASSLVQGAGTEAFF. The CDR3 DNA reads as TGTGCCAGCAGCTTAGTCCAGGGGGCGGGCACTGAAGCTTTCTTT. Complete variable domain (other parts from reference TRBV7-2 and TRBJ1-1): GAGVSQSPSNKVTEKGKDVELRCDPISGHTALYWYRQSLGQGLEFLIYFQGNSAPDKSGLPSDRFSAERTGGSVSTLTIQRTQQEDSAVYLCASSLVQGAGTEAFFGQGTRLTVV.